The 19 T cell receptor beta chains below all came from one sample that was sequenced in a study of a mutant IDH1 vaccine in newly diagnosed glioma. Their recognized antigens are unknown. Described time point: week 35, safety follow-up. Vaccination used 300 ug of mutant IDH1 20-mer peptide per dose, with topical imiquimod. TCRdb's copy holds only in-frame clones and misses some; the assay was immunoSEQ multiplex PCR. The repertoire has around 41,000 clones, approximately 92% of them found once; the top ten carry approximately 1.5%. Specimen: PBMCs, collected from a glioma patient whose treatment included an IDH1 peptide vaccine. The receptors originated from a middle-aged man with glioma.

The chain couples TRBV11-1 to TRBJ2-7; weak D call: TRBD2 (5 bases). In germline, CDR1 is SGHAT, CDR2 FQDESV (reference sequence). The V and J ends lost 6 bases and 3 bases respectively, with 18 bases between them. The CDR3 length is 15 residues. The DNA for the CDR3 is TGTGCCAGCAGTCAAGGAGGCAGTTCCTTCTACGAGCAGTACTTC. Its translation is CASSQGGSSFYEQYF.

The V and J genes are TRBV21-1 and TRBJ2-7; TRBD1 is the table's D call, not checked against the DNA. TRBV21-1 is marked as a pseudogene. The CDR3 sequence is 13 residues long. CDR3 residues: CASLRQGTYEQYF. CDR3 DNA: TGTGCCAGCTTAAGGCAGGGCACCTACGAGCAGTACTTC.

The J gene is TRBJ2-7, the V gene TRBV5-1; 7 bases align to TRBD2. CDR1 is SGHRS, CDR2 YFSETQ, per germline. V gave up 0 bases and J gave up 5 bases; unmatched junction bases: 5. This CDR3 comprises 14 residues. The CDR3 is CASSLEPGGDEQYV. DNA for the CDR3: TGCGCCAGCAGCTTGGAACCGGGGGGAGACGAGCAGTACGTC.

This clone has only one observation. The gene calls are TRBV30 and TRBJ1-1; unclear D gene. CDR1 is GTSNPN and CDR2 is SVGIG in the germline V gene (reference sequence). CDR3 size: 12 residues. The V gene lost 2 bases and the J gene lost 10 bases, with 14 bases spanning the gap. CDR3 amino acids: CAWSYFGSGAFF. The CDR3 bases are TGTGCCTGGAGTTACTTCGGATCCGGAGCTTTCTTT. Supplemented by reference TRBV30 and TRBJ1-1, the full variable domain reads SQTIHQWPATLVQPVGSPLSLECTVEGTSNPNLYWYRQAAGRGLQLLFYSVGIGQISSEVPQNLSASRPQDRQFILSSKKLLLSDSGFYLCAWSYFGSGAFFGQGTRLTVV.

The chain has TRBV5-1 and TRBJ2-3, with D tentatively TRBD2 (6 bases). The CDR3 consists of 15 residues. In germline, CDR1 is SGHRS, CDR2 YFSETQ. The V end was cut by 4 bases, the J end by 3 bases, with 15 bases between. Here the CDR3 reads CASSPGLPDTDTQYF. In DNA form, the CDR3 reads TGCGCCAGCAGCCCGGGACTTCCCGATACAGATACGCAGTATTTT.

The chain couples TRBV5-6 to TRBJ1-6, with a possible D match to TRBD1 (5 bases). Germline CDR1 reads SGHDT; CDR2 reads YYEEEE. Between the trimmed V and J ends, which lost 1 base and 0 bases, there was a span of 8 bases. The CDR3 consists of 16 residues. The CDR3 spells CASSLMGPSYNSPLHF. The CDR3, as DNA: TGTGCCAGCAGCTTGATGGGGCCCTCCTATAATTCACCCCTCCACTTT.

V gene TRBV4-1 combines with J gene TRBJ1-5; a weak D match, TRBD1 (5 bases). The germline CDR1 and CDR2 sequences are MGHRA and YSYEKL. V was shortened by 0 bases and J by 3 bases, with 12 bases between the two germline ends. This CDR3 is built from 16 residues. The CDR3 sequence is CASSQDGRDYNQPQHF. The CDR3 DNA reads TGCGCCAGCAGCCAAGATGGCAGGGATTACAATCAGCCCCAGCATTTT.

V gene TRBV5-1 combines with J gene TRBJ1-1; TRBD1 aligns across 8 bases. The ends lost 3 bases at V and 5 bases at J; junction bases unmatched: 3. This CDR3 contains 13 residues. Looked up from germline, CDR1 is SGHRS and CDR2 is YFSETQ. The CDR3 region is CASSWTGPTEAFF. CDR3 sequence (DNA): TGCGCCAGCAGCTGGACAGGGCCTACTGAAGCTTTCTTT. The whole variable domain, filled in from reference TRBV5-1 and TRBJ1-1, reads KAGVTQTPRYLIKTRGQQVTLSCSPISGHRSVSWYQQTPGQGLQFLFEYFSETQRNKGNFPGRFSGRQFSNSRSEMNVSTLELGDSALYLCASSWTGPTEAFFGQGTRLTVV.

This chain connects TRBV18 to TRBJ1-1, with D maybe TRBD1 (6 bases). This CDR3 region has 14 residues. Germline V gene lookup returns CDR1 KGHSH and CDR2 LQKENI. Trimming shortened V by 2 bases and J by 0 bases, and 7 bases separated the two germline ends. The CDR3 is CASSPWTVNTEAFF. The CDR3 DNA sequence: TGTGCCAGCTCACCATGGACAGTGAACACTGAAGCTTTCTTT.

The chain is built from TRBV28 and TRBJ1-1, with 8 positions matching TRBD1. This CDR3 region has 14 residues. Trimming took 6 bases from V and 5 from J; bases not matched to a gene: 8. In germline, CDR1 is MDHEN, CDR2 SYDVKM. This chain's CDR3 is CASRVQGVRTEAFF. The CDR3 region has the DNA TGTGCCAGCAGAGTACAGGGGGTAAGGACTGAAGCTTTCTTT. Full variable domain (remainder filled in from reference TRBV28 and TRBJ1-1): DVKVTQSSRYLVKRTGEKVFLECVQDMDHENMFWYRQDPGLGLRLIYFSYDVKMKEKGDIPEGYSVSREKKERFSLILESASTNQTSMYLCASRVQGVRTEAFFGQGTRLTVV.

J is TRBJ2-6 and V is TRBV11-2; D gene ambiguous. Germline CDR1 reads SGHAT; CDR2 reads FQNNGV. The V end lost 3 bases, the J end lost 1 base, and 1 base lay between the germline ends. This CDR3 region has 13 residues. The CDR3 DNA is TGTGCCAGCAGCTTGTCTGGGGCCAACGTCCTGACTTTC. Amino acid sequence: CASSLSGANVLTF. Together with reference TRBV11-2 and TRBJ2-6, the CDR3 gives the full variable domain: EAGVAQSPRYKIIEKRQSVAFWCNPISGHATLYWYQQILGQGPKLLIQFQNNGVVDDSQLPKDRFSAERLKGVDSTLKIQPAKLEDSAVYLCASSLSGANVLTFGAGSRLTVL.

This clone showed up just a few times. The chain couples TRBV10-2 to TRBJ1-1; D is unclear. Trimming pared 4 bases from V and 5 bases from J, leaving 8 bases between. CDR3 length equals 12 residues. Germline CDR1 reads WSHSY; CDR2 reads SAAADI. CDR3 amino acids: CASSATGTEAFF. The DNA for the CDR3 is TGCGCCAGCAGTGCGACGGGGACTGAAGCTTTCTTT.

The chain employs TRBV11-2 and TRBJ1-4, with D tentatively TRBD1 (5 bases). Trimming took off 0 bases at V and 7 bases at J, with 9 bases between the two ends. Per the germline V gene, CDR1 is SGHAT and CDR2 is FQNNGV. CDR3 length: 14 residues. CDR3 bases: TGTGCCAGCAGCTTAGACTGGGGCAGTGAAAAACTGTTTTTT. The encoded protein is CASSLDWGSEKLFF.

This chain connects TRBV28 to TRBJ2-7; TRBD2 matches 13 bases. From germline, CDR1 is MDHEN and CDR2 SYDVKM. The CDR3 extends over 17 amino acids. Trimming took 4 bases from V and 0 from J; bases not matched to a gene: 6. In DNA, the CDR3 is TGTGCCAGCAGTTCATGGGGACTAGCGGGGCCCTCCTACGAGCAGTACGTC. It encodes CASSSWGLAGPSYEQYV.

J is TRBJ2-5 and V is TRBV30, with D perhaps given as TRBD1 or TRBD2 (5 bases each). Germline V gene data show CDR1 as GTSNPN and CDR2 as SVGIG (reference sequence). The V and J ends lost 5 bases and 1 base respectively, with 11 bases between them. This CDR3 spans 13 amino acids. The CDR3 here is CAWAGTVQETQYF. The CDR3, as DNA: TGTGCCTGGGCCGGGACGGTCCAAGAGACCCAGTACTTC.

The chain combines TRBV30 with TRBJ1-5; D gene uncertain. Per germline, CDR1 GTSNPN and CDR2 SVGIG (reference sequence). The CDR3 extends over 12 amino acids. V shed 6 bases and J shed 7 bases, with 13 bases lying between them. Here the CDR3 DNA reads TGTGCCTGTCAAGAAGGGAACCAGCCCCAGCATTTT. Translated: CACQEGNQPQHF.

This chain uses TRBV5-4 with TRBJ2-5; D assignment may be TRBD1 or TRBD2 (5 bases each). The V gene's germline CDR1 is SGHNT and CDR2 YYREEE (reference sequence). This CDR3 comprises 14 residues. V gave up 5 bases and J gave up 3 bases, with 14 bases separating them. CDR3 nucleotide sequence: TGTGCCAGCAGACCAGGGCTGGGGGAAGAGACCCAGTACTTC. Translation gives CASRPGLGEETQYF.

The chain is built from TRBV6-1 and TRBJ1-2; D remains ambiguous. The CDR3 consists of 13 residues. Trimming left V 3 bases short and J 7 bases short, with 12 bases between. Germline V gene data show CDR1 as MNHNS and CDR2 as SASEGT. The CDR3 spells CASSDQEGIGYTF. Here the CDR3 DNA reads TGTGCCAGCAGTGACCAAGAAGGGATTGGCTACACCTTC.

In this sample, this clone turned up once. V is TRBV14 and J is TRBJ1-5, with no clear D. This CDR3 comprises 17 residues. Trimming shortened V by 3 bases and J by 2 bases, and 17 bases separated the two germline ends. Per germline, CDR1 SGHDN and CDR2 FVKESK. CDR3 DNA: TGTGCCAGCAGCCAGGAAAGGACTAGGGCGGGCAATCAGCCCCAGCATTTT. Protein: CASSQERTRAGNQPQHF.